What follows are 6 T cell receptor beta chains derived from one specimen sequenced in a study of CD8 T cells in ankylosing spondylitis. The study, taken as a whole, reports: Blood from ankylosing spondylitis patients appeared to carry a characteristic roughly 8-variant TCR beta motif.

TCRdb reprocessed the 5' RACE reads with MiXCR, giving one entry per CDR3 protein. The table shows approximately 300,000 distinct CDR3 sequences, with around 8% occurring only once. Antigens for these TCRs are unknown. Sequences were obtained from blood, either unsorted or a sorted T cell fraction (not recorded which). The origin of the receptors is a male donor with ankylosing spondylitis.

This chain uses TRBV6-1 with TRBJ2-7; TRBD2 aligns across 10 bases. Losses at the gene ends were 6 bases for V and 2 bases for J; bases not matched to a gene: 7. The CDR3 is 15 amino acids. From germline, CDR1 is MNHNS and CDR2 SASEGT. The CDR3 here is CASSPDGTSAYEQYF. CDR3 bases: TGTGCCAGCAGCCCCGATGGGACTAGCGCCTACGAGCAGTACTTC.

This clonotype was observed at least ten times. The J gene is TRBJ1-2, the V gene TRBV7-2; D gene unclear. This CDR3 is built from 14 residues. Germline CDR1 is SGHTA and CDR2 is FQGNSA. Trimming shortened V by 1 base and J by 2 bases, and 8 bases separated the two germline ends. As DNA, the CDR3 is TGTGCCAGCAGCTTAGGGGTGGTGAACTATGGCTACACCTTC. Its protein is CASSLGVVNYGYTF.

This clonotype was observed many times. V is TRBV20-1 and J is TRBJ2-3; D not certain. The CDR3 consists of 14 residues. The germline V gene has CDR1 DFQATT and CDR2 SNEGSKA (reference sequence). V was clipped by 3 bases and J by 3 bases, with 13 bases between them. In DNA form, the CDR3 reads TGCAGTGCTAGTTTGGGAATAATGACAGATACGCAGTATTTT. Translation: CSASLGIMTDTQYF.

The J gene is TRBJ2-1, the V gene TRBV19, with D perhaps TRBD2 (6 bases). Trimming took off 4 bases at V and 8 bases at J, with 12 bases between the two ends. CDR1 and CDR2 from the germline V gene are LNHDA and SQIVND (reference sequence). The CDR3 length is 13 residues. The CDR3 protein is CASSTQLAYEQFF. The CDR3 nucleotides read TGTGCCAGTAGTACCCAACTAGCATATGAGCAGTTCTTC.

This clonotype was counted between two and nine times. V and J are TRBV7-9 and TRBJ2-5; no reliable D call. Trimming removed 3 bases at V and 2 bases at J, with 10 bases between. The CDR3 is 14 amino acids. Per the germline V gene, CDR1 is SEHNR and CDR2 is FQNEAQ (reference sequence). CDR3 nucleotides: TGTGCCAGCAGCTTTTTGACCTCGCAAGAGACCCAGTACTTC. The encoded protein is CASSFLTSQETQYF.

This sequence joins TRBV5-1 and TRBJ2-1, with no clear D. Trimming took off 0 bases at V and 8 bases at J, with 12 bases between the two ends. There are 14 residues in the CDR3. Germline V gene sequence: CDR1 SGHRS, CDR2 YFSETQ. DNA of the CDR3: TGCGCCAGCAGCTTGGTGGCCCTTCGTGATGAGCAGTTCTTC. Its translation: CASSLVALRDEQFF. Variable domain in full (rest from reference TRBV5-1 and TRBJ2-1): KAGVTQTPRYLIKTRGQQVTLSCSPISGHRSVSWYQQTPGQGLQFLFEYFSETQRNKGNFPGRFSGRQFSNSRSEMNVSTLELGDSALYLCASSLVALRDEQFFGPGTRLTVL.